This T cell receptor (beta chain) was documented in a study of cytomegalovirus exposure and HLA in healthy donors. Study-wide points: Usually a TCR sequence was rare, but some public TCRs were found in many donors. CMV antigen specificity of a few CMV-associated chains was confirmed in vitro. Highly shared sequence variants in one cluster were likely a sequencing artifact.

60 Vbeta and 13 Jbeta primers were used in PCR. In the original analysis: As a later analysis found, there were tens of millions of unique TCR beta chains, of which some 10 million were shared. Measured with immunoSEQ multiplex PCR; TCRdb has only the in-frame clones, and not every one. V and J calls and clone size follow that table, whereas D and trimming were derived from the DNA. In the table there are 150,000 to 200,000 clones, roughly 85% of which are singletons. This CDR3 comprises 15 residues. CDR1 is MNHEY and CDR2 is SMNVEV in the germline V gene (reference sequence). Trimming removed 5 bases at V and 1 base at J, with 14 bases between. A remark on this clone: Its antigen is undetermined.

The chain couples TRBV27 to TRBJ1-1; tentatively, D is TRBD1 (5 bases). The source is a man aged 50-59 years in good health and CMV-seropositive. Specimen: PBMCs. CDR3 in amino acids: CASSPYGQRNTEAFF. For the CDR3, the DNA is TGTGCCAGCAGTCCTTATGGACAAAGGAACACTGAAGCTTTCTTT.